A selection of T cell receptor beta chains follows, all from one sample in a study of blood T cell repertoires in COVID-19. The assay was immunoSEQ multiplex PCR, and TCRdb's table has in-frame clones only and misses some. Counted here are about 77,000 clones, about 80% occurring once; the ten biggest clones make up around 4.8%. Sequenced: peripheral blood. The origin of the receptors is a woman between 70 and 85 years old with acute or convalescent COVID-19. Each CDR3 is given with its conserved first and last residue.

J gene: TRBJ2-2
V gene: TRBV15
CDR3 protein: CATSRWQGNTGELFF

J gene: TRBJ1-2
V gene: TRBV7-9
CDR3 protein: CASSLSPNYGYTF

J gene: TRBJ2-7
V gene: TRBV7-9
CDR3 protein: CASSSSGGPYEQYF

J gene: TRBJ1-1
V gene: TRBV29-1
CDR3 protein: CSVHRDRQGFEAFF

J gene: TRBJ1-5
V gene: TRBV12-3/TRBV12-4
CDR3 protein: CASSPDRVQPQHF

J gene: TRBJ1-1
V gene: TRBV7-8
CDR3 protein: CASSSRAGNTEAFF

J gene: TRBJ1-5
V gene: TRBV3-1/TRBV3-2
CDR3 protein: CASSPASSNQPQHF

J gene: TRBJ2-7
V gene: TRBV12-3/TRBV12-4
CDR3 protein: CASSSGDYEQYF

J gene: TRBJ1-2
V gene: TRBV7-3
CDR3 protein: CASSTLTGGTYGYTF

J gene: TRBJ2-3
V gene: TRBV24-1
CDR3 protein: CATSEGLRDTQYF

J gene: TRBJ1-2
V gene: TRBV5-8
CDR3 protein: CASSGHRGVYGYTF

J gene: TRBJ2-7
V gene: TRBV7-2
CDR3 protein: CASSPSPAGSSYEQYF

J gene: TRBJ1-1
V gene: TRBV4-1
CDR3 protein: CASGLPGGNTEAFF

J gene: TRBJ1-2
V gene: TRBV9
CDR3 protein: CASSVAGGGNGYTF

J gene: TRBJ2-7
V gene: TRBV9
CDR3 protein: CASSQTSGANEQYF

J gene: TRBJ1-5
V gene: TRBV4-1
CDR3 protein: CASSQEADSNQPQHF

J gene: TRBJ1-1
V gene: TRBV7-8
CDR3 protein: CASSPTKAANTEAFF

J gene: TRBJ1-6
V gene: TRBV6-5
CDR3 protein: CASMDRGGISPLHF

J gene: TRBJ1-6
V gene: TRBV4-3
CDR3 protein: CASSQASQGGSPLHF

J gene: TRBJ2-1
V gene: TRBV24-1
CDR3 protein: CATSESRGSEQFF

J gene: TRBJ1-2
V gene: TRBV7-9
CDR3 protein: CASSLRTIGYTF

J gene: TRBJ2-3
V gene: TRBV6-2/TRBV6-3
CDR3 protein: CASSSLAGGLTDTQYF

J gene: TRBJ2-7
V gene: TRBV15
CDR3 protein: CATSREGGSYEQYF

J gene: TRBJ1-3
V gene: TRBV6-2/TRBV6-3
CDR3 protein: CASSRQGVSGNTIYF

J gene: TRBJ2-2
V gene: TRBV9
CDR3 protein: CASSVSGGAVSTGELFF

J gene: TRBJ2-3
V gene: TRBV15
CDR3 protein: CATSRDLVGLGTDTQYF

J gene: TRBJ2-2
V gene: TRBV3-1/TRBV3-2
CDR3 protein: CASSRGLAGAYTGELFF

J gene: TRBJ2-1
V gene: TRBV27
CDR3 protein: CASSPEQGTGNEQFF

J gene: TRBJ1-2
V gene: TRBV4-3
CDR3 protein: CASSQGDRANYGYTF

J gene: TRBJ1-4
V gene: TRBV11-3
CDR3 protein: CASSTRGEEEKLFF

J gene: TRBJ1-2
V gene: TRBV7-2
CDR3 protein: CASSLSGSNYGYTF

J gene: TRBJ1-1
V gene: TRBV5-1
CDR3 protein: CASSLFGDWGQGSTEAFF

J gene: TRBJ2-5
V gene: TRBV7-9
CDR3 protein: CASSGLGGETQYF

J gene: TRBJ2-7
V gene: TRBV13
CDR3 protein: CASSGRLAGDYEQYF

J gene: TRBJ2-7
V gene: TRBV9
CDR3 protein: CASSVNPTDRYEQYF

J gene: TRBJ1-2
V gene: TRBV7-9
CDR3 protein: CASSSPVTGQGNYGYTF

J gene: TRBJ1-2
V gene: TRBV4-2
CDR3 protein: CASSHLDRSYGYTF

J gene: TRBJ2-3
V gene: TRBV19
CDR3 protein: CASSIDRGTSSDTQYF